These T cell receptor beta chains were read from a single sample in a study of post-analysis software for immune sequencing data. TCRdb reprocessed the PCR reads with MiXCR, giving one entry per CDR3 protein. The sample contains about 770,000 distinct CDR3 sequences, more than 45% of which appear only once. The sequenced sample consisted of blood. Receptors were obtained from a girl aged 10-17 years with multiple sclerosis. CDR3s leave out the opening cysteine and the closing phenylalanine or tryptophan.

TRBV20-1	TRBJ2-3	SAESTGPRTDTQY
TRBV29-1	TRBJ2-4	SVELGAKNIQY
TRBV7-7	TRBJ2-2	ASSLVPRSGGNTGELF
TRBV14	TRBJ1-2	ASSPDHVLLSGYT
TRBV12-3/TRBV12-4	TRBJ1-2	ASSPGTSNYGYT
TRBV5-1	TRBJ2-1	ASSSPGPTYNEQF
TRBV29-1	TRBJ2-1	SVEGSPESTYNEQF
TRBV29-1	TRBJ2-1	SVEDKGTGGGEQF
TRBV20-1	TRBJ2-7	SARFGPYEQY
TRBV6-6	TRBJ2-3	ASTIGTGGQY
TRBV2	TRBJ1-2	ARTGPHYGYT
TRBV2	TRBJ2-7	ASTGTSGSYEQY
TRBV4-3	TRBJ2-3	ASSQAAPGGSTDTQY
TRBV7-8	TRBJ2-1	ASRSDTIGWQF
TRBV11-2	TRBJ2-1	ASSLDFGGHNEQF
TRBV27	TRBJ2-3	ASSQTAGSTDTQY
TRBV15	TRBJ2-7	ATSVDRGASYEQY
TRBV7-8	TRBJ2-2	ASSLGWLRDIGTGELF
TRBV2	TRBJ2-1	ASSGGLGSYNEQF
TRBV6-2/TRBV6-3	TRBJ2-7	ASSYSAAYYEQY
TRBV12-3/TRBV12-4	TRBJ2-1	ASSFLVGTVPQEQF
TRBV20-1	TRBJ1-4	SAAQTGSNEKLF
TRBV15	.	ATSRDSGYEQY
TRBV2	TRBJ2-1	ASRLPGSYNEQF
TRBV6-2/TRBV6-3	TRBJ2-5	ASNRDSNYNEQY
TRBV7-2	TRBJ1-5	ASSHRDRGNQPQH
TRBV11-1	TRBJ2-3	ASSLGGSGRITDTQY
TRBV15	TRBJ2-5	ATSRVNNQETQY
TRBV6-5	TRBJ2-7	ASRGTGWVEQY
TRBV9	TRBJ2-2	ASSTGQGVIEELF
TRBV7-9	TRBJ2-3	ASSLTGGSDTQY
TRBV20-1	TRBJ2-3	SARTSSGMSTDTQY
TRBV20-1	TRBJ1-2	SAPTGTADYGYT
TRBV15	.	ATSTTQDSTYEQY
TRBV7-2	TRBJ1-2	ASSSPGQGWGYGYT
TRBV18	TRBJ2-7	ASSRDRANVEQY
TRBV20-1	TRBJ1-1	SALQTGAGTEAF
TRBV5-1	TRBJ2-6	ASSSPLSGTGLFGANVLT
TRBV7-3	.	ASSASRGSLHEQY
TRBV6-5	TRBJ2-5	ASSSQQGETQY
TRBV29-1	TRBJ2-5	SVGVWTREETQY
TRBV18	TRBJ1-5	ASSRVGGMVSSNQPQH
TRBV18	TRBJ2-4	ASSTLTVQY
TRBV20-1	.	SAPSRAITYEQY
TRBV20-1	TRBJ2-1	SARDPFLAGFDNEQF
TRBV3-1	TRBJ2-5	ASSQVSLVTRKF
TRBV24-1	TRBJ2-5	ATSDQRLAGSETQY
TRBV6-6	TRBJ1-2	ASSPYRENYGYT